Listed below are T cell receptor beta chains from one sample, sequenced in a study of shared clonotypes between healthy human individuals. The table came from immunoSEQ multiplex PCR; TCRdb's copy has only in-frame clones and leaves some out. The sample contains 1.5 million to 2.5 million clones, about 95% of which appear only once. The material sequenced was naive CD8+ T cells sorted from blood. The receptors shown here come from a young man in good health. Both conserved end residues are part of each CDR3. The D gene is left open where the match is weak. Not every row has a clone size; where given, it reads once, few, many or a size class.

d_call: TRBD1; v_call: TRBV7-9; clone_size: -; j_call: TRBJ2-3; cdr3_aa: CASSSGQGTDTQYF; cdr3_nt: TGTGCCAGCAGCTCCGGACAGGGAACAGATACGCAGTATTTT
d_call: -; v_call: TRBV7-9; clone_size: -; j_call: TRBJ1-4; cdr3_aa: CASSQANEKLFF; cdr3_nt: TGTGCCAGCAGCCAAGCAAATGAAAAACTGTTTTTT
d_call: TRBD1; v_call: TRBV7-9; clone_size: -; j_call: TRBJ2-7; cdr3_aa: CASSPGTGGGFYEQYF; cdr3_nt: TGTGCCAGCAGCCCGGGGACAGGGGGAGGCTTCTACGAGCAGTACTTC
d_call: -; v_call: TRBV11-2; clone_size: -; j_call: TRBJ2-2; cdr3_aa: CASSQVGTGELFF; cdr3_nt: TGTGCCAGCAGTCAAGTAGGAACCGGGGAGCTGTTTTTT
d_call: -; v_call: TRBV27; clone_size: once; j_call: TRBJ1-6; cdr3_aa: CASRQGNSPLHF; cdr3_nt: TGTGCCAGCAGACAGGGTAATTCACCCCTCCACTTT
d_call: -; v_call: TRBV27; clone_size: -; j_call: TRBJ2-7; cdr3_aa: CASSPLPPDREGLYEQYF; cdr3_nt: TGTGCCAGCAGCCCCCTACCCCCGGACAGGGAGGGACTCTACGAGCAGTACTTC
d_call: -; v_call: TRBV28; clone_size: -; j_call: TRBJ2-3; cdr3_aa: CAGGRGPSTDTQYF; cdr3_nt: TGTGCCGGCGGTCGGGGGCCCAGCACAGATACGCAGTATTTT
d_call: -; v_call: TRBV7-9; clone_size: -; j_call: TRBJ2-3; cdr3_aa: CASSLGAGLPYTDTQYF; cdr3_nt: TGTGCCAGCAGCTTAGGGGCGGGGCTACCCTACACAGATACGCAGTATTTT
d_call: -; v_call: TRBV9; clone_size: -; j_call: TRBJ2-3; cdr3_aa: CASSLADLADTQYF; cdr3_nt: TGTGCCAGCAGCCTAGCCGACCTTGCAGATACGCAGTATTTT
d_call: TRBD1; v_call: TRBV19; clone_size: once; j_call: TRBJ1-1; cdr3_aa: CASSIGGQGWTEAFF; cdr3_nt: TGTGCCAGTAGTATTGGAGGACAGGGTTGGACTGAAGCTTTCTTT
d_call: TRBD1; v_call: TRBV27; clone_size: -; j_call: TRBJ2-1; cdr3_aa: CASSLQGARNEQFF; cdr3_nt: TGTGCCAGCAGTTTACAGGGGGCGCGTAATGAGCAGTTCTTC
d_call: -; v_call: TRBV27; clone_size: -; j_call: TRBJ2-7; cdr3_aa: CASSPGLAFYEQYF; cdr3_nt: TGTGCCAGCAGTCCGGGGCTGGCCTTCTACGAGCAGTACTTC
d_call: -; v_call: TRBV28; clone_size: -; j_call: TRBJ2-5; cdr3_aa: CASSGQRQETQYF; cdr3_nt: TGTGCCAGCAGTGGTCAGCGGCAAGAGACCCAGTACTTC
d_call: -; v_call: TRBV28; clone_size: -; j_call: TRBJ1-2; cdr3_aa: CASSLDGGIYGYTF; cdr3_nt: TGTGCCAGCAGTTTAGACGGGGGGATATATGGCTACACCTTC
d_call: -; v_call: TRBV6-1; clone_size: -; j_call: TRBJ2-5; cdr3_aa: CASGPWDVGETQYF; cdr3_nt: TGTGCCAGCGGGCCTTGGGATGTCGGAGAGACCCAGTACTTC
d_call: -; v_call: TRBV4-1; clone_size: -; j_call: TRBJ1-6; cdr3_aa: CASSWEGIYSPLHF; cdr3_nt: TGCGCCAGCAGCTGGGAGGGAATATATTCACCCCTCCACTTT
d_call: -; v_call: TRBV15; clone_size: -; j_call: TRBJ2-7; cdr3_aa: CATSRADSLYEQYF; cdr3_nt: TGTGCCACCAGCAGGGCGGACAGCCTCTACGAGCAGTACTTC
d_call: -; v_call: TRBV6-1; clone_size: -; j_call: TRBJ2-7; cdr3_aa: CASSDRGYEQYF; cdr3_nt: TGTGCCAGCAGTGATCGGGGGTACGAGCAGTACTTC
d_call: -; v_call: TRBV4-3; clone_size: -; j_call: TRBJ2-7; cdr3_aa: CASSQVGREQYF; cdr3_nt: TGCGCCAGCAGCCAAGTGGGGAGGGAGCAGTACTTC
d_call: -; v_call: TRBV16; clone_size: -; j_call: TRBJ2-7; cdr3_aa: CASSQFFYEQYF; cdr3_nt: TGTGCCAGCAGCCAATTTTTCTACGAGCAGTACTTC
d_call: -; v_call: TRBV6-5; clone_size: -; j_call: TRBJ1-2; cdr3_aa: CASSYSNRVQDGYTF; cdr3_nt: TGTGCCAGCAGTTACTCGAACCGGGTTCAGGATGGCTACACCTTC
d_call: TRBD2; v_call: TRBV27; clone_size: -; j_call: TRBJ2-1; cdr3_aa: CASSSRTSGRAKTNEQFF; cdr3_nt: TGTGCCAGCAGTTCCCGGACTAGTGGGAGGGCCAAGACAAATGAGCAGTTCTTC
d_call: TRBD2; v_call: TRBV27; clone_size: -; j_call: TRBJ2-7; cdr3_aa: CASSFSVGGRAWEQYF; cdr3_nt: TGTGCCAGCAGTTTCTCGGTGGGCGGGAGGGCTTGGGAGCAGTACTTC
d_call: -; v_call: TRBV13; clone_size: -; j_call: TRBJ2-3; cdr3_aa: CASSSTSGTDTQYF; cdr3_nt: TGTGCCAGCAGCTCCACAAGCGGGACAGATACGCAGTATTTT
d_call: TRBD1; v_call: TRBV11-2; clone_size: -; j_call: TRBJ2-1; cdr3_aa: CARRTGVNEQFF; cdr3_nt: TGTGCCAGACGCACAGGGGTCAATGAGCAGTTCTTC
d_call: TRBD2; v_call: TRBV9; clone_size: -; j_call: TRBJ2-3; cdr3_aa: CASSVEGGPQDTQYF; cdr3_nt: TGTGCCAGCAGCGTTGAGGGAGGGCCACAAGATACGCAGTATTTT
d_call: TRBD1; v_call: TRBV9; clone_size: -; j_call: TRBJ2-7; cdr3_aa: CASSVGGGWLNEQYF; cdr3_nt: TGTGCCAGCAGCGTAGGAGGGGGCTGGTTGAACGAGCAGTACTTC
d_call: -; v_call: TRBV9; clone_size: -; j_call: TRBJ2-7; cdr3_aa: CASSAPEAEQYF; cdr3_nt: TGTGCCAGCAGCGCCCCTGAGGCCGAGCAGTACTTC
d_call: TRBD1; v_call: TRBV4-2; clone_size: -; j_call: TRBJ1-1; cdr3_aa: CASSRDPGQGPTEAFF; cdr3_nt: TGTGCCAGCAGCCGGGACCCGGGACAGGGACCCACTGAAGCTTTCTTT
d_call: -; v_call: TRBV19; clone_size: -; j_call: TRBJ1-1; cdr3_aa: CASSIVIDTEAFF; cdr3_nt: TGTGCCAGTAGTATAGTAATTGACACTGAAGCTTTCTTT
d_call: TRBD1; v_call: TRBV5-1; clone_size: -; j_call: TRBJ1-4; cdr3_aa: CASSRGLSEKLFF; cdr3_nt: TGCGCCAGCTCCAGGGGGCTGAGTGAAAAACTGTTTTTT
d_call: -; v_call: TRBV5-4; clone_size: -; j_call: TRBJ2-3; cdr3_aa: CASSLGAEARSTDTQYF; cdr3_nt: TGTGCCAGCAGCCTGGGGGCGGAGGCGAGGAGCACAGATACGCAGTATTTT
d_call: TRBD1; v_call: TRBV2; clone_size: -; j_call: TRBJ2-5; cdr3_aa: CASSETGTGAPGETQYF; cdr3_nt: TGTGCCAGCAGTGAGACGGGGACAGGTGCCCCCGGCGAGACCCAGTACTTC
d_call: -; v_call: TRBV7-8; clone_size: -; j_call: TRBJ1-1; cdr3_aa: CASSLAPEQLYTEAFF; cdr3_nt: TGTGCCAGCAGCTTAGCGCCGGAGCAGCTATACACTGAAGCTTTCTTT
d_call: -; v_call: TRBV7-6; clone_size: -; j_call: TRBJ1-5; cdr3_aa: CASSLEAGNQPQHF; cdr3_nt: TGTGCCAGCAGCTTAGAGGCGGGGAATCAGCCCCAGCATTTT
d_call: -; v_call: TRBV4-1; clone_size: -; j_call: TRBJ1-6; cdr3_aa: CASSQVQQGNSPLHF; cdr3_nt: TGCGCCAGCAGCCAAGTACAACAGGGAAATTCACCCCTCCACTTT
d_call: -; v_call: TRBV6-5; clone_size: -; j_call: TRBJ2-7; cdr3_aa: CASSYSSPSYEQYF; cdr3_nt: TGTGCCAGCAGTTACTCGTCCCCGTCATACGAGCAGTACTTC
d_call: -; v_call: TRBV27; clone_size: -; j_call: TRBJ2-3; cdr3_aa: CASSFDSGFTDTQYF; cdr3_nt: TGTGCCAGCAGTTTCGACAGTGGATTCACAGATACGCAGTATTTT
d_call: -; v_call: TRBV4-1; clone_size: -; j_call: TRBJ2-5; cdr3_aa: CASSQKGLGETQYF; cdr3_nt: TGCGCCAGCAGCCAAAAGGGACTCGGAGAGACCCAGTACTTC
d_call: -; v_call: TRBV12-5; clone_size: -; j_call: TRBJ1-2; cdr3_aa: CASGLVGGYTF; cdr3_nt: TGTGCTAGTGGTTTGGTCGGGGGCTACACCTTC
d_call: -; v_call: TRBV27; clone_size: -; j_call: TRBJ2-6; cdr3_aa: CASSPRGVLSGANVLTF; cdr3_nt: TGTGCCAGCAGTCCTAGGGGGGTCCTCTCTGGGGCCAACGTCCTGACTTTC
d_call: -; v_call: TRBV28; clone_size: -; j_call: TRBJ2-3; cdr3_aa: CASSSGGVADTDTQYF; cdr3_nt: TGTGCCAGCAGTTCGGGCGGGGTAGCGGACACAGATACGCAGTATTTT
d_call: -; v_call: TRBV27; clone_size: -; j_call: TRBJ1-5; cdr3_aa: CASSLSSSLSNQPQHF; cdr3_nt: TGTGCCAGCAGTTTATCGAGTTCCCTTAGCAATCAGCCCCAGCATTTT
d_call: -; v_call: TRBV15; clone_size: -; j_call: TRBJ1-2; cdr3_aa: CATSNRGYGYTF; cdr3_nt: TGTGCCACCAGCAATAGGGGGTATGGCTACACCTTC
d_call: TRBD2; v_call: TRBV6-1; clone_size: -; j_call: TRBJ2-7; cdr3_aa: CASSDERGYSYEQYF; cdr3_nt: TGTGCCAGCAGTGACGAGCGGGGGTACTCCTACGAGCAGTACTTC
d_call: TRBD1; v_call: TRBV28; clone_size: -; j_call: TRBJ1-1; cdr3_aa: CASSPRPGQALTEAFF; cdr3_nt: TGTGCCAGCAGTCCCCGTCCGGGACAGGCCCTCACTGAAGCTTTCTTT
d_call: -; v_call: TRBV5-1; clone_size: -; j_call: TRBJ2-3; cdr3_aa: CASSLSGFSTDTQYF; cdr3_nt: TGCGCCAGCAGCTTGTCTGGATTTAGCACAGATACGCAGTATTTT